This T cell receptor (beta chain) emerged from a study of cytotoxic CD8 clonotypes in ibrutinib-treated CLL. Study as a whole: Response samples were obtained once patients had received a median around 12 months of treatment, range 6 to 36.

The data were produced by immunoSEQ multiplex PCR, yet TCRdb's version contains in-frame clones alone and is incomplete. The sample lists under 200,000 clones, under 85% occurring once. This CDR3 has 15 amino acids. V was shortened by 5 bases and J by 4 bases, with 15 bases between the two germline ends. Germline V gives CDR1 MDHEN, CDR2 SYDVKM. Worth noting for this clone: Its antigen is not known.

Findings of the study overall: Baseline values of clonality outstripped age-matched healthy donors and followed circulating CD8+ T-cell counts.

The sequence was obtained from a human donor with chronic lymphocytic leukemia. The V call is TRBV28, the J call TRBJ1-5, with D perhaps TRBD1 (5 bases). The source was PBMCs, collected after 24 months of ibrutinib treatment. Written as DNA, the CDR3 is TGTGCCAGCAGTCAACCCAGGGTTGGGAATCAGCCCCAGCATTTT. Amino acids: CASSQPRVGNQPQHF.